The present TCR beta chain was sequenced within a study of OX40 agonist ivuxolimab in advanced cancers. J lost 3 bases, V lost 8 bases, and 4 bases had no gene match. The germline V gene encodes CDR1 SNHLY and CDR2 FYNNEI. CDR3 size: 14 residues. The table lists this clone with a count of one. Profiled with immunoSEQ multiplex PCR; TCRdb holds only in-frame clones, not every one. The sample has about 70,000 clones, about 90% seen once. The sequencing here drew on CD4+ or CD8+ T cells sorted from blood, taken in a trial of the OX40 agonist ivuxolimab. This TCR came from an adult with an advanced solid tumor such as melanoma, head and neck, liver or kidney cancer. The J gene is TRBJ2-1, the V gene TRBV2; TRBD2 matches at 10 bases. The CDR3 coding sequence is TGTGCCAGCCTATCTAGCGGGAGCTACAATGAGCAGTTCTTC. Protein sequence: CASLSSGSYNEQFF.